These T cell receptor beta chains were read from a single sample in a study of blood T cell repertoires in COVID-19. TCRdb's copy holds only in-frame clones and misses some; the assay was immunoSEQ multiplex PCR. The table includes 150,000 to 200,000 clones, roughly 88% detected once. Sequenced sample: peripheral blood. The receptors shown here come from a woman younger than 45 with acute or convalescent COVID-19. Each CDR3 is given with its conserved first and last residue. The D gene is left open where the match is weak. Expanded clones are given a class, and other clones once, few, many or no size at all.

TRBV30	TRBJ1-1	-	TRBD1	TGTGCCCGACAGGGGATGAACACTGAAGCTTTCTTT	CARQGMNTEAFF
TRBV4-1	TRBJ2-1	once	TRBD2	TGCGCCAGCAGCCAAGACTTCCTAGCGGGTTTAAATGAGCAGTTCTTC	CASSQDFLAGLNEQFF
TRBV7-9	TRBJ1-1	-	TRBD1	TGTGCCAGCAGCTTACAGGGGGGAACTGAAGCTTTCTTT	CASSLQGGTEAFF
TRBV2	TRBJ2-7	-	-	TGTGCCAGCAGTGTCTACGGTGGCGAGCAGTACTTC	CASSVYGGEQYF
TRBV6-5	TRBJ2-3	-	-	TGTGCCAGCCTTCTGGATACGCAGTATTTT	CASLLDTQYF
TRBV3-1/TRBV3-2	TRBJ2-1	-	TRBD2	TGTGCCAGCAGCCAGTCCATAGCGGGAGTTGGTAATGAGCAGTTCTTC	CASSQSIAGVGNEQFF
TRBV28	TRBJ2-1	-	-	TGTGCCAGTGGGACTCCAACGGGGGTCTACAATGAGCAGTTCTTC	CASGTPTGVYNEQFF
TRBV28	TRBJ1-1	-	-	TGTGCCAGCAGTTATGCGGTTGAAGCTTTCTTT	CASSYAVEAFF
TRBV5-1	TRBJ1-5	-	-	TGCGCCAGCAGCTTGGGGTTAGGGGAGCCCCAGCATTTT	CASSLGLGEPQHF
TRBV6-6	TRBJ1-2	few	-	TGTGCCAGCGGGGCAGTCTATGGCTACACCTTC	CASGAVYGYTF
TRBV14	TRBJ2-1	-	TRBD2	TGTGCCAGCAGCCATATGCGGGAGGGCCTAAGCCATGAGCAGTTCTTC	CASSHMREGLSHEQFF
TRBV28	TRBJ1-3	-	-	TGTGCCAGTTCGGGAGCCTCTGGAAACACCATATATTTT	CASSGASGNTIYF
TRBV2	TRBJ2-3	-	-	TGTGCCAGCACGCCCACGAGATCCTTCACAGATACGCAGTATTTT	CASTPTRSFTDTQYF
TRBV3-1/TRBV3-2	TRBJ2-5	-	-	TGTGCCAGCAGCCAAGAGGGGCCGGAGACCCAGTACTTC	CASSQEGPETQYF
TRBV27	TRBJ1-2	once	-	TGTGCCAGCAGTTTTTCCGGTTATGGCTACACCTTC	CASSFSGYGYTF
TRBV11-2	TRBJ1-1	-	-	TGTGCCAGCAGCTTAAGGTGGGCGAACACTGAAGCTTTCTTT	CASSLRWANTEAFF
TRBV5-1	TRBJ2-3	-	TRBD2	TGCGCCAGCGCAAGCCTAGCGGGAGTTGCAGATACGCAGTATTTT	CASASLAGVADTQYF
TRBV14	TRBJ2-3	-	-	TGTGCCAGCAGCTGGGACTTCGCCTCAGATACGCAGTATTTT	CASSWDFASDTQYF
TRBV7-8	TRBJ1-4	-	-	TGTGCCAGCAGCGTCCGGACAGTGTCTAATGAAAAACTGTTTTTT	CASSVRTVSNEKLFF
TRBV2	TRBJ2-3	-	TRBD1	TGTGCCAGCGACAAGGACAGGTCGCCAGATACGCAGTATTTT	CASDKDRSPDTQYF
TRBV28	TRBJ2-7	-	-	TGTGCCAGCAGCCGAACAGGGTACGAGCAGTACTTC	CASSRTGYEQYF
TRBV28	TRBJ2-3	-	TRBD2	TGTGCCAGCAGTTTTCTAGCGGGCACAGATACGCAGTATTTT	CASSFLAGTDTQYF
TRBV11-3	TRBJ2-1	-	TRBD1	TGTGCCAGCAGCTTAACCCCTGGACAGGGTAACGATGAGCAGTTCTTC	CASSLTPGQGNDEQFF
TRBV25-1	TRBJ2-5	-	-	TGTGCCAGCACCGACTGGGGGGAAGAGACCCAGTACTTC	CASTDWGEETQYF
TRBV5-1	TRBJ2-7	-	-	TGCGCCAGCAGCCGGGTCCCTCACTCCTACGAGCAGTACTTC	CASSRVPHSYEQYF